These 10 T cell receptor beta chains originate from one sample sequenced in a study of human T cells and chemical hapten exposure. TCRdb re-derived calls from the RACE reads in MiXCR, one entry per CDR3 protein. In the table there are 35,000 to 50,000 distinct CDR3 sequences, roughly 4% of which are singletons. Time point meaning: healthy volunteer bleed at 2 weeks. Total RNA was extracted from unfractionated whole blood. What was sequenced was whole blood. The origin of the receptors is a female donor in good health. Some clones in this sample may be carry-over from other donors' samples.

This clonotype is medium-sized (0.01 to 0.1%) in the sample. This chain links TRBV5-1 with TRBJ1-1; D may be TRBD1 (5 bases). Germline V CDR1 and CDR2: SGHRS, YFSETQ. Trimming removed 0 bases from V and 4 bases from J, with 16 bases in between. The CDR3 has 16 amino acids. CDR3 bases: TGCGCCAGCAGCTTGGGTCTCACCGGACACTCCACTGAAGCTTTCTTT. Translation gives CASSLGLTGHSTEAFF.

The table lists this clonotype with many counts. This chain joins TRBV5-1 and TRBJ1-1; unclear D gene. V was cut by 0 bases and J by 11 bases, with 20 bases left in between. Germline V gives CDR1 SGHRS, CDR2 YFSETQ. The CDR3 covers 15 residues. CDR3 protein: CASSLDHALAAEAFF. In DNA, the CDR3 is TGCGCCAGCAGCTTGGATCACGCCCTCGCGGCCGAGGCTTTCTTT.

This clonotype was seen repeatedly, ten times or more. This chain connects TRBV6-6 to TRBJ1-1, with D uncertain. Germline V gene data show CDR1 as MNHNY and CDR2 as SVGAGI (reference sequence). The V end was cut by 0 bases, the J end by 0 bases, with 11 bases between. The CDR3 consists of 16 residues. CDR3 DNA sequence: TGTGCCAGCAGTTACTCTATTGGACGGATGAACACTGAAGCTTTCTTT. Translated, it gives CASSYSIGRMNTEAFF.

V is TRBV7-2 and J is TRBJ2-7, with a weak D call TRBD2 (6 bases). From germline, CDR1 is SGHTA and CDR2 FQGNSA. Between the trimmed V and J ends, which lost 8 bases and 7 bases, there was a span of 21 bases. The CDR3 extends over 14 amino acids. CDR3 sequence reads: CASRPFTGRGEQYF. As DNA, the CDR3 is TGTGCCAGCCGACCCTTCACGGGACGGGGGGAGCAGTACTTC.

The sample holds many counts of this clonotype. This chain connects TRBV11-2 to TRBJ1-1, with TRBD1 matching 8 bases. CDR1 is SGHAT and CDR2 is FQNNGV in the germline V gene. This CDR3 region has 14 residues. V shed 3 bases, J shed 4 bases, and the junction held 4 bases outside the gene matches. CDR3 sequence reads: CASSFAGGRTEAFF. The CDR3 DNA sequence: TGTGCCAGCAGCTTCGCAGGGGGCCGCACTGAAGCTTTCTTT.

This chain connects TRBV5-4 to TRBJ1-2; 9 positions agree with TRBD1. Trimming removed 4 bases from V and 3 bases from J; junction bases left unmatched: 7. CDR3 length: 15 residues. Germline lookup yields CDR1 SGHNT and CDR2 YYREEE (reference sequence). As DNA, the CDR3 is TGTGCCAGCAGCCCTACGGGACAGGGAGACTATGGCTACACCTTC. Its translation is CASSPTGQGDYGYTF. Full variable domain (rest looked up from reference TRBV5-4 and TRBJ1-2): ETGVTQSPTHLIKTRGQQVTLRCSSQSGHNTVSWYQQALGQGPQFIFQYYREEENGRGNFPPRFSGLQFPNYSSELNVNALELDDSALYLCASSPTGQGDYGYTFGSGTRLTVV.

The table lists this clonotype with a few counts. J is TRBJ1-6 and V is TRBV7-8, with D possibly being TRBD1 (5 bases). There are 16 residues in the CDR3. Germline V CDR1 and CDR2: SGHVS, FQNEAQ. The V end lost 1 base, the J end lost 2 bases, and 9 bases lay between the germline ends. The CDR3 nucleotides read TGTGCCAGCAGCTTAGTGGGACGGCCCTATAATTCACCCCTCCACTTT. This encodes CASSLVGRPYNSPLHF.

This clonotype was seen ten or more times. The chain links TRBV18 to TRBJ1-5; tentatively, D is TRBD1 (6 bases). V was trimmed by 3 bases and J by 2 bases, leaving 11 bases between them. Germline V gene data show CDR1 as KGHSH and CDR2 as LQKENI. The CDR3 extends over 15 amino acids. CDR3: CASSPTGLGNQPQHF. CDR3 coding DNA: TGTGCCAGCTCACCCACAGGGCTGGGCAATCAGCCCCAGCATTTT.

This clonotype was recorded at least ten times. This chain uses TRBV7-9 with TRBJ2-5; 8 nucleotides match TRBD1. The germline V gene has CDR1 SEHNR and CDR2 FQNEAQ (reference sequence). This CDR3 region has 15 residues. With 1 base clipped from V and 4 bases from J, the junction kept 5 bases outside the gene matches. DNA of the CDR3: TGTGCCAGCAGCTTAGGAGGACAGGGTTTAGAGACCCAGTACTTC. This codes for CASSLGGQGLETQYF.

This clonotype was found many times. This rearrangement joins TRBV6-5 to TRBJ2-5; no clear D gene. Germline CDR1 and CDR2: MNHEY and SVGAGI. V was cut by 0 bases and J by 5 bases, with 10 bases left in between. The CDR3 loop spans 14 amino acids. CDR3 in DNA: TGTGCCAGCAGTTACTCCCGGGCTGGGGAGACCCAGTACTTC. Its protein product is CASSYSRAGETQYF.